The source of this T cell receptor beta chain is a study of cytomegalovirus exposure and HLA in healthy donors (dated by TCRdb to between 2016 and 2019). Regarding the study in general: An earlier analysis of more than 550 of the donors reported approximately 280 Gb of sequence data and some 110 million unique TCR beta sequences obtained from about 200 million T cells. Typing coverage varied by locus: roughly 629-640 donors for A, B, C, DRB1 and DQB1; approximately 500 for DQA1; nearly 610 for DPA1; more than 450 for DPB1. Four to six DR-DQ haplotypes were handled as single units for association and clustering, since linkage in the cohort was strong. In a later analysis, previously published TCR beta repertoires from more than 500 donors were re-analyzed and high-resolution HLA genotyping was added so that TCR occurrence patterns could be studied. The study was designed to test whether signatures of past pathogen exposure could be identified by cataloging public T cell receptors. HLA typing covered class I and class II loci at four-digit resolution. Among some 400 genotyped donors of the cohort, an average of about 240,000 unique TCR beta nucleotide sequences were sequenced per donor, 15% to 20% of them non-productive. To decide whether each TCR beta V gene segment behaved as functional or pseudogenic, an earlier analysis of some 540 of the donors relied on high-throughput TCR beta sequencing. Among the approximately 430 genotyped donors, approximately 76% belonged to the genetic ancestry cluster associated with self-reported Caucasian donors. Donor age, sex, ethnicity and CMV serostatus were collected together with the repertoire data. Roughly 290 gigabases of sequencing data and roughly 81 million unique TCR sequences made up an early release that covered approximately 700 HLA-typed donors. Using immunosequencing, the study profiled T cell repertoires from around 670 subjects and related those repertoires to cytomegalovirus serostatus. The later analysis used no new phenotypic data to find candidate immune exposures, relying instead on TCR beta sequences and their occurrence across donors. Every discovery cohort repertoire had been produced on one sequencing platform. A later genetic analysis took genome-wide SNP genotypes for 398 of the 666 donors and used that subset as a discovery cohort. Along with the approximately 650-subject first cohort, a separate validation cohort of over a hundred different subjects was used. To predict cytomegalovirus infection status, the study combined high-throughput TCR immunosequencing, statistical association of individual TCRs with disease status, and machine learning. On the study overall, not on this receptor specifically: At a false discovery rate of 0.05, a later analysis linked approximately 18,000 TCR beta sequences to specific HLA alleles. An association between a missense DCLRE1C variant and V-gene and J-gene trimming of TCR beta chains was found in a later genetic analysis and replicated in an independent cohort. Three of the identified cytomegalovirus-associated TCR beta chains were confirmed in vitro to be specific for cytomegalovirus antigens. A later analysis found that HLA-associated TCR beta chains were more clonally expanded and had lower generation probabilities than equally common non-associated chains. The cohort was sequenced for TCR beta chains only, and without alpha or paired-chain data the features that could be detected were limited. Several of the top co-occurrence clusters appeared to be linked to parvovirus B19, influenza, CMV and Epstein-Barr virus, according to a later analysis. The classifier was reported to diagnose cytomegalovirus status with high specificity and sensitivity in both the original cohort and the validation cohort. According to a later analysis, TCR association rates differed among HLA loci, with DRB1 alleles showing the most associated TCRs and HLA-C alleles showing the fewest. Some IMGT-functional V segments, including TRBV6-2 and TRBV6-3, could not be told apart with the 87-base-pair reads, so those segments were excluded. According to the authors, the approach could potentially be generalized to other disease states and immunological phenotypes. Linkage disequilibrium might explain the correlated functional status among segregating V segments, but an unknown experimental factor could not be ruled out. Because some donors lacked HLA typing at each locus, the association tests relied only on the typed subset. Roughly uniform sequencing depth across donors was assumed in presence/absence analyses, although this assumption may not hold. A further reported finding was that TCR beta sequences accurately predicted the HLA-A and HLA-B alleles for most subjects in the first cohort. Most TCR sequences were seen in very few donors, while some public TCRs were found in many individuals. A later genetic analysis reported fewer N-insertions in productive TCRs among donors in an Asian-associated ancestry cluster than the roughly 690-donor mean. Strong co-occurrence of HLA alleles, especially DR and DQ, made assigning TCR associations to individual alleles difficult. Most CMV-associated TCR beta chains appeared to be HLA-restricted in a later analysis, and the HLA associations seemed to be driven largely by CMV exposure. A total of roughly 160 TCR beta chains were listed by the study as associated with cytomegalovirus. In an earlier analysis of 587 of the donors, most TCR beta V segments appeared in productive rearrangements about 87% or about 30% of the time, broadly matching IMGT annotations. Because counts were too low, 15 to 20 rarely observed V segments, including chromosome 9 orphons, were excluded from the earlier analysis of 587 of the donors. For the cohort, immune exposure information was limited to CMV serostatus. A group of highly shared sequence variants was considered likely to be a technical artifact of the sequencing pipeline.

In regard to this clone: Its antigen specificity is not known. Base qualities were left out, and no much larger clone turns up one base away. The sample contains more than one DNA sequence encoding this CDR3.

The library came from the immunoSEQ multiplex PCR assay. For the multiplex PCR, a mixture combining 60 forward primers for TCR Vbeta segments and 13 reverse primers for TCR Jbeta segments was used. The CDR3 region of rearranged TCR beta genes was amplified from genomic DNA with a multiplex PCR assay. The amplified TCR beta libraries were sequenced on the Illumina HiSeq System as 87-base-pair reads. In the original analysis: A later analysis tallied approximately 87 million unique TCR beta chains across the 640 or so repertoires, and around 10 million of those chains were shared by two or more donors. Raw reads were error-corrected and collapsed into unique sequences by a nearest-neighbor algorithm in which closely related sequences were merged to remove PCR and sequencing errors. To assign V, D and J gene segments, CDR3 sequences were aligned to IMGT reference sequences. For a sequence to be retained, at least a six-nucleotide match to both a V gene segment and a J gene segment was required. Rearrangements were called productive when the CDR3 lacked stop codons and stayed in frame with V and J; all others were non-productive. Following IMGT convention, CDR3 was defined as the stretch from the second conserved V-encoded cysteine to the conserved J-encoded phenylalanine. In an earlier analysis of more than 550 of the donors, sequences lacking an unambiguous match to a single V gene segment were excluded. In an earlier analysis of 500 to 750 of the donors, V segments were called functional above 56.7% productive rearrangements and were called segregating when the between-donor standard deviation exceeded 5%. A statistical classification framework was developed to diagnose cytomegalovirus status using the catalog of TCR beta chain sequences. A later analysis assigned V and J genes by comparing TCR nucleotide sequences with IMGT/GENE-DB human TR gene sequences. Using the TCRdist pipeline, a later analysis assigned CDR3 sequences along with most-parsimonious VDJ recombination scenarios. In a later analysis, each TCR beta chain was defined by its CDR3 amino acid sequence together with its V-gene family, and reads lacking a unique V-gene family were excluded. In a later analysis, fewer than 600 highly shared, low-generation-probability nucleotide sequences were removed to address suspected cross-contamination and a sequencing artifact. In a later analysis, a clonal expansion index was calculated for each public chain from normalized within-repertoire ranks of inferred template counts. A later analysis computed generation probabilities with a VDJ recombination model fitted to out-of-frame rearrangements, and checked the results against IGoR. A later analysis scored TCR-TCR, TCR-HLA and TCR-CMV co-occurrence with hypergeometric tests, applying a repertoire-size bias correction to TCR pairs. To estimate false discovery rates, a later analysis permuted the HLA or CMV assignments 20 times. In a later analysis, co-occurring TCRs were grouped using DBSCAN, with TCRdist sequence similarity added in when clustering inside HLA-allele-positive subsets. Co-occurrence clustering excluded repertoires with fewer than 30,000 or more than 120,000 public chains, plus five with anomalous nucleotide sharing. TCRdb obtained this table from immuneACCESS and retained in-frame rearrangements with V and J assigned. These tables miss some clones; where compared with another copy, unresolved V genes account for less than half of the shortfall, and the remainder is unexplained. Clone size and the V and J calls come from that table; the DNA yielded D and trimming. The sample data list about 150,000 clones, and roughly four fifths of these were observed just once. The ten most abundant clones make up around 6.2% of the sample.

The cohort consisted of hundreds of healthy bone marrow donors. At the time of sampling, all cohort members were nominally healthy, though unrecorded immune exposures were likely present. The donor tested CMV seropositive and was one of the 289 seropositive cohort members. Each donor provided a peripheral blood sample, and peripheral blood mononuclear cells were used for TCR beta sequencing. Genomic DNA extraction from the blood cell samples was performed with the Qiagen DNeasy Blood Extraction Kit. The CDR3 sequence holds 14 residues, the cysteine and phenylalanine included. Only the CDR3 portion is preserved as DNA: 42 bases, with reading frame beginning at the first base. For CDR1 and CDR2, the germline V gene (reference sequence) lists MNHEY and SMNVEV. Deletion took 3 bases off V and 4 bases off J, with a span of 10 bases between the germline ends.

Sample: PBMCs. The TCR comes from a man in his thirties or forties in good health and CMV-seropositive. This receptor chain uses TRBV27 and TRBJ1-5; the D gene is perhaps TRBD1, on 5 matching bases. The CDR3 amino acid sequence is: CASSFGADNQPQHF. The nucleotides read TGTGCCAGCAGTTTTGGGGCCGATAATCAGCCCCAGCATTTT.